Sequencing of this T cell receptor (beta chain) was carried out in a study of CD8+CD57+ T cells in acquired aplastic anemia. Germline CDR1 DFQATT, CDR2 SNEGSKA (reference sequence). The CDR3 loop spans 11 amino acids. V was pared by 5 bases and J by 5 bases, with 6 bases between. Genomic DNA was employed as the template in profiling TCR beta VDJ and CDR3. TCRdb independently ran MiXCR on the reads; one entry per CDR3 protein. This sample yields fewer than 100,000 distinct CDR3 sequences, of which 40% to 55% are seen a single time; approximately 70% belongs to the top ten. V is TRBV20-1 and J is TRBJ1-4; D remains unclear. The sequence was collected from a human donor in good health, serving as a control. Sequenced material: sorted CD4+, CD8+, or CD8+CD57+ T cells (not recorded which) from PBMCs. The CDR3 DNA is TGCAGTGCTGGCCCGAATGAAAAACTGTTTTTT. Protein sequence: CSAGPNEKLFF.